This T cell receptor beta chain was recovered during a study of blood T cell repertoires in COVID-19. Here immunoSEQ multiplex PCR was the method, and the copy in TCRdb shows in-frame clones only, minus some. The table has over 90,000 clones, more than 75% seen once. Trimming pared 3 bases from V and 2 bases from J, leaving 6 bases between. The V gene's germline CDR1 is SEHNR and CDR2 FQNEAQ (reference sequence). CDR3 length equals 13 residues. The clonotype was recovered from a human donor in a cohort sampled during active COVID-19. J is TRBJ2-3 and V is TRBV7-9; D unresolved. The sequencing input was peripheral blood. CDR3 DNA sequence: TGTGCCAGCAGCTTCGAGTACACAGATACGCAGTATTTT. This translates into CASSFEYTDTQYF.